This T cell receptor beta chain was recorded in a study of blood T cell repertoires in COVID-19. This clone was seen a few times. Repertoires were generated with immunoSEQ multiplex PCR, while TCRdb's copy carries only in-frame clones and drops some. This repertoire shows some 150,000 clones, roughly 87% found once; its top ten account for around 4%. V trimming: 4 bases; J trimming: 4 bases; junction bases outside the gene matches: 14. The CDR3 totals 17 residues. Germline V gives CDR1 KGHSH, CDR2 LQKENI. Sequenced sample: peripheral blood. The genes are TRBV18 and TRBJ1-1; TRBD1 aligns across 8 bases. The sequence came from a woman aged 60-75 years with active or convalescent COVID-19. CDR3 protein: CASSLSTGQGKGTEAFF. The CDR3, as DNA: TGTGCCAGCTCACTCTCGACTGGACAGGGAAAGGGCACTGAAGCTTTCTTT. The variable domain in full, with the rest retrieved from reference TRBV18 and TRBJ1-1, is NAGVMQNPRHLVRRRGQEARLRCSPMKGHSHVYWYRQLPEEGLKFMVYLQKENIIDESGMPKERFSAEFPKEGPSILRIQQVVRGDSAAYFCASSLSTGQGKGTEAFFGQGTRLTVV.